This is a list of T cell receptor beta chains from one sample in a study of blood T cells in healthy people across ages. In TCRdb, the 5' RACE reads were re-called with MiXCR into one record per CDR3 protein. The repertoire holds over a million distinct CDR3 sequences, with around 25% as singletons. Another study also made use of these data, one on T cells of mothers and their children.

Sequencing was carried out using blood. Every receptor here comes from a girl aged 2 to 9 in good health. Each CDR3 is given with its conserved first and last residue. D genes are given only for firm matches. Size is omitted from some rows. Given values are once, few, many or a class for expanded clones.

clone_size: -
j_call: TRBJ1-2
v_call: TRBV7-3
d_call: TRBD1
cdr3_nt: TGTGCCAGCAGCCCTCAACAGGGGGGAGTGGATGGCTACACCTTC
cdr3_aa: CASSPQQGGVDGYTF

clone_size: -
j_call: TRBJ2-5
v_call: TRBV6-2/TRBV6-3
d_call: -
cdr3_nt: TGTGCCAGCAGTTACCTCCGGAGAGGGACCTCAACGACCCAGTACTTC
cdr3_aa: CASSYLRRGTSTTQYF

clone_size: few
j_call: TRBJ2-3
v_call: TRBV9
d_call: -
cdr3_nt: TGTGCCAGCAGCGTAGGTCAGACCACAGATACGCAGTATTTT
cdr3_aa: CASSVGQTTDTQYF

clone_size: -
j_call: TRBJ2-7
v_call: TRBV4-1
d_call: -
cdr3_nt: TGCGCCAGCAGCCAACGATTGGGGGGCTACGAGCAGTACTTC
cdr3_aa: CASSQRLGGYEQYF

clone_size: -
j_call: TRBJ2-7
v_call: TRBV7-6
d_call: -
cdr3_nt: TGTGCCAGCAGTGTGGATGGAAACGAGCAGTACTTC
cdr3_aa: CASSVDGNEQYF

clone_size: -
j_call: TRBJ1-1
v_call: TRBV10-3
d_call: -
cdr3_nt: TGTGCCATCAGTGAGAGAGCCCGCGGGCTGGGAACTGAAGCTTTCTTT
cdr3_aa: CAISERARGLGTEAFF

clone_size: few
j_call: TRBJ2-5
v_call: TRBV28
d_call: TRBD1
cdr3_nt: TGTGCCAGCAGTGAGAGACAGGGGTTTCAAGAGACCCAGTACTTC
cdr3_aa: CASSERQGFQETQYF

clone_size: -
j_call: TRBJ2-3
v_call: TRBV6-2/TRBV6-3
d_call: -
cdr3_nt: TGTGCCAGCAGCTCCTCGTCTAGCGCAGATACGCAGTATTTT
cdr3_aa: CASSSSSSADTQYF

clone_size: -
j_call: TRBJ2-1
v_call: TRBV27
d_call: -
cdr3_nt: TGTGCCAGCAGTTTATATTGGGGGCATGATGAGCAGTTCTTC
cdr3_aa: CASSLYWGHDEQFF

clone_size: -
j_call: TRBJ1-5
v_call: TRBV12-5
d_call: -
cdr3_nt: TGTGCTAGTGGCATTAGGCCCCTCCAGGGTAGCAATCAGCCCCAGCATTTT
cdr3_aa: CASGIRPLQGSNQPQHF

clone_size: -
j_call: TRBJ1-5
v_call: TRBV7-9
d_call: -
cdr3_nt: TGTGCCAGCAGCCGTGTGGGGGATCAGCCCCAGCATTTT
cdr3_aa: CASSRVGDQPQHF

clone_size: -
j_call: TRBJ2-3
v_call: TRBV7-9
d_call: -
cdr3_nt: TGTGCCAGCAGCTTAGATGCAGTATCCACAGATACGCAGTATTTT
cdr3_aa: CASSLDAVSTDTQYF

clone_size: -
j_call: TRBJ2-2
v_call: TRBV12-3/TRBV12-4
d_call: TRBD2
cdr3_nt: TGTGCCAGCAGTTTAGAAATCGGACTAGCGGGAAGCGGGGAGCTGTTTTTT
cdr3_aa: CASSLEIGLAGSGELFF

clone_size: -
j_call: TRBJ2-7
v_call: TRBV20-1
d_call: -
cdr3_nt: TGCAGTGCTAGAGATGGCGACAGTACCTACGAGCAGTACTTC
cdr3_aa: CSARDGDSTYEQYF

clone_size: -
j_call: TRBJ2-1
v_call: TRBV29-1
d_call: -
cdr3_nt: TGCAGCGTTGGTTCTGGAAGGCTCAATGAGCAGTTCTTC
cdr3_aa: CSVGSGRLNEQFF

clone_size: few
j_call: TRBJ2-3
v_call: TRBV24-1
d_call: TRBD2
cdr3_nt: TGTGCCACCAGTGATCTCGGACTAGCAGGATATTCAGATACGCAGTATTTT
cdr3_aa: CATSDLGLAGYSDTQYF

clone_size: -
j_call: TRBJ2-5
v_call: TRBV28
d_call: -
cdr3_nt: TGTGCCAGTGTGGGGGCCCAAGAGACCCAGTACTTC
cdr3_aa: CASVGAQETQYF

clone_size: few
j_call: TRBJ2-1
v_call: TRBV3-1
d_call: -
cdr3_nt: TGTGCCAGCAGCCAAGAAGAGGAAACCGGAGACACTGAGCAGTTCTTC
cdr3_aa: CASSQEEETGDTEQFF

clone_size: few
j_call: TRBJ2-1
v_call: TRBV20-1
d_call: -
cdr3_nt: TGCAGTGGCGGGGCCGACAATGAGCAGTTCTTC
cdr3_aa: CSGGADNEQFF